The rows below give T cell receptor beta chains drawn from one sample of a study of T-cell reconstitution after alpha-beta-depleted transplantation in children. Using its own MiXCR run on the PCR reads, TCRdb lists one record per CDR3 protein. The data contain about 20,000 distinct CDR3 sequences, 11% of them singletons. The material sequenced was PBMCs from the stem cell graft donor, taken from the stem cell graft. The receptors shown here come from a human donor who donated a stem cell graft to a child with chronic granulomatous disease. Both conserved end residues are trimmed from each CDR3.

v_call: TRBV12-3/TRBV12-4; cdr3_aa: ASSPLRGSGNTIY
v_call: TRBV29-1; cdr3_aa: SVEKGPRGLF
v_call: TRBV28; cdr3_aa: ASSRLAYEQF
v_call: TRBV7-2; cdr3_aa: ASSPRQNTEAF
v_call: TRBV15; cdr3_aa: ATVSSGRTVSNEQF
v_call: TRBV4-1; cdr3_aa: ASSQEAPGTAGFGYEQY
v_call: TRBV5-1; cdr3_aa: ASSRAGQNTGELF
v_call: TRBV4-2; cdr3_aa: ASSQERDSLSYNEQF
v_call: TRBV5-1; cdr3_aa: ASSLEGGQIGGTEAF
v_call: TRBV20-1; cdr3_aa: SALDKGRNYGYT
v_call: TRBV20-1; cdr3_aa: SARDSGTGAYEQY
v_call: TRBV7-8; cdr3_aa: ASSAPGSSYEQY
v_call: TRBV10-3; cdr3_aa: AISTGTSGADTQY
v_call: TRBV7-9; cdr3_aa: ASSHETGATEAF
v_call: TRBV5-1; cdr3_aa: ASSLMGQVVYEQY
v_call: TRBV10-3; cdr3_aa: ACPGARDSYEQY
v_call: TRBV20-1; cdr3_aa: STRGASQETQY
v_call: TRBV12-3/TRBV12-4; cdr3_aa: ASVSSSPDTQY